The source of this T cell receptor beta chain is a study of shared clonotypes between healthy human individuals. The study, taken as a whole, reports: Genetic and exposure-history diversity was limited by the small donor number.

Method: immunoSEQ multiplex PCR; TCRdb's copy keeps in-frame clones and lacks some. The data show 2 million to 2.5 million clones, with 85% to 95% seen just once and 0.13% held by the top ten. As concerns this clone: Its antigen remains unknown.

Only Caucasian adults living in Nashville, Tennessee made up the donor group. Looked up from germline, CDR1 is SNHLY and CDR2 is FYNNEI. The CDR3 has 14 amino acids. The ends were cut back, 6 bases at V and 2 bases at J, with 11 bases in the middle. This TCR was sampled from a man aged 18-30 years in good health. Sequenced sample: naive CD4+ T cells sorted from blood. Subset of the sample: CD45RA+ positively selected. The V gene is TRBV2, the J gene TRBJ2-1; D not resolved. DNA of the CDR3: TGTGCCAGCAGATCCCAACCCGCCTACAATGAGCAGTTCTTC. This encodes CASRSQPAYNEQFF.